This passage covers 16 T cell receptor beta chains from one sample sequenced in a study of graft-versus-host responses after intestinal transplantation (dated by TCRdb to about 2021). Library generation was performed with the immunoSEQ multiplex PCR assay. Not all clones reach the TCRdb copy of this immuneACCESS table, which keeps in-frame sequences only. Checked studies attribute under half of the gap to unresolved V genes and leave the rest unexplained. The sample includes just under 65,000 clones, with more than 90% observed a single time. Approximately 1.5% of the sample rests with the top ten. Their target antigens are unknown. Taken with the paper, the label for time point translates to: cells obtained before transplantation from donor or recipient. Sequencing was performed on unstimulated CD8+ T cells sorted from spleen or lymph node cells, taken before transplant. These receptors originate from a human donor who was the organ donor for an intestinal transplant.

The rearrangement joins TRBV27 to TRBJ1-2; 9 bases fit TRBD1. This CDR3 contains 12 residues. The V gene end was trimmed by 6 bases and the J gene end by 6 bases; junction bases not matched to a gene: 2. Looked up from germline, CDR1 is MNHEY and CDR2 is SMNVEV (reference sequence). CDR3: CASRGTGNGYTF. The CDR3 bases are TGTGCCAGCAGGGGGACAGGGAATGGCTACACCTTC.

DNA of the CDR3: TGTGCCAGCAGCTTGTTCAGGGCTGAAGCTTTCTTT. As protein: CASSLFRAEAFF. The J gene is TRBJ1-1, the V gene TRBV12-1; the table's D call TRBD1 went unverified against the DNA. TRBV12-1 is tagged as a pseudogene. The CDR3 runs 12 residues.

The rearrangement links TRBV2 to TRBJ2-7; 9 bases are shared with TRBD2. The junction had 6 bases not matched to a gene; V was cut back by 0 bases and J by 3 bases. CDR1 and CDR2 from the germline V gene are SNHLY and FYNNEI. This CDR3 spans 16 amino acids. The CDR3 DNA sequence: TGTGCCAGCAGTGAAGCGCCTGGGACTAGCAACTACGAGCAGTACTTC. Translated: CASSEAPGTSNYEQYF.

The chain uses TRBV28 and TRBJ2-7; D uncertain. CDR1 and CDR2 from the germline V gene are MDHEN and SYDVKM. The V end was cut by 6 bases, the J end by 3 bases, with 6 bases between. The CDR3 has 11 residues. CDR3 sequence (DNA): TGTGCCAGCAGGTTCCTCTACGAGCAGTACTTC. This codes for CASRFLYEQYF.

In this sample, this clone turned up once. This chain links TRBV3-1 (or the pseudogene TRBV3-2) with TRBJ2-7; D remains ambiguous. CDR3 length equals 8 residues. Germline V lookup: CDR1 LGHDT, CDR2 YNNKEL (reference sequence). Trimming removed 11 bases from V and 3 bases from J, with 2 bases in between. As DNA, the CDR3 is TGTGCCTACTACGAGCAGTACTTC. Its translation: CAYYEQYF.

This clone appeared a single time. The rearrangement links TRBV28 to TRBJ2-1; D is possibly TRBD2 (5 bases). The CDR3 is 13 residues long. Germline loops: CDR1 MDHEN, CDR2 SYDVKM. V lost 7 bases and J 2 bases, leaving 9 bases between the germline ends. The CDR3 region is CASTGSAYNEQFF. The CDR3 coding sequence is TGTGCCAGCACTGGTAGCGCCTACAATGAGCAGTTCTTC.

The chain combines TRBV5-8 with TRBJ2-1, with TRBD1 matching 10 bases. CDR1 SGHTS and CDR2 YDEGEE come from the germline V gene. This CDR3 contains 15 residues. The J segment lost 7 bases and the V segment lost 0 bases, leaving 4 bases of the junction unmatched. The CDR3 sequence: CASSLGQGARNEQFF. CDR3 sequence (DNA): TGTGCCAGCAGCTTGGGACAGGGGGCGCGAAATGAGCAGTTCTTC.

The V call is TRBV7-9, the J call TRBJ2-1, with TRBD2 identical over 7 bases. The V and J ends lost 8 bases and 9 bases, in that order; junction bases with no gene match: 16. Germline CDR1 SEHNR, CDR2 FQNEAQ (reference sequence). The CDR3 extends over 15 amino acids. As DNA, the CDR3 is TGTGCCAGCCTAGGCGAGGGGAGGGTCTGCGGTGAGCAGTTCTTC. Its translation is CASLGEGRVCGEQFF.

In this sample, this clone turned up once. The CDR3 DNA reads as TGCGCCAGCAGCTTACATGGACTAGCGGGACCCACCGGGGAGCTGTTTTTT. Its protein is CASSLHGLAGPTGELFF. V is TRBV5-1 and J is TRBJ2-2, with 12 positions matching TRBD2. The V gene end was trimmed by 2 bases and the J gene end by 4 bases; junction bases not matched to a gene: 6. Germline CDR1 and CDR2: SGHRS and YFSETQ. The CDR3 length is 17 residues. The full variable domain, in which reference TRBV5-1 and TRBJ2-2 provide the parts outside the CDR3, is KAGVTQTPRYLIKTRGQQVTLSCSPISGHRSVSWYQQTPGQGLQFLFEYFSETQRNKGNFPGRFSGRQFSNSRSEMNVSTLELGDSALYLCASSLHGLAGPTGELFFGEGSRLTVL.

V and J are TRBV4-1 and TRBJ2-7, with 10 bases lining up with TRBD1. The V and J ends lost 2 bases and 3 bases, in that order; junction bases with no gene match: 4. Germline V gene data show CDR1 as MGHRA and CDR2 as YSYEKL. The CDR3 covers 15 residues. CDR3 DNA sequence: TGCGCCAGCAGCCAATCCCGGACAGGGGGCTACGAGCAGTACTTC. Translation gives CASSQSRTGGYEQYF.

This chain links TRBV6-1 with TRBJ2-7; tentatively, D is TRBD1 (6 bases). The CDR3 extends over 15 amino acids. The V and J ends lost 2 bases and 1 base respectively, with 12 bases between them. From germline, CDR1 is MNHNS and CDR2 SASEGT. CDR3 sequence reads: CASSETQGISYEQYF. In DNA, the CDR3 is TGTGCCAGCAGTGAAACCCAGGGGATATCCTACGAGCAGTACTTC.

This chain uses TRBV21-1 with TRBJ1-2; the D call in the table, TRBD1, was not verified against the DNA. TRBV21-1 is annotated as a pseudogene. The CDR3 spans 17 residues. The CDR3 DNA reads TGTGCCAGCAGCAGGCCTTTGCCAGGGGTGATCGTAGTCGGCTACACCTTC. Translation: CASSRPLPGVIVVGYTF.

The chain links TRBV4-1 to TRBJ2-1, with 8 nucleotides matching TRBD1. V trimming: 3 bases; J trimming: 6 bases; junction bases outside the gene matches: 10. There are 16 residues in the CDR3. The germline V gene encodes CDR1 MGHRA and CDR2 YSYEKL. The CDR3 spells CASSQPPGQETNEQFF. The CDR3 nucleotides are TGCGCCAGCAGCCAGCCCCCGGGACAGGAAACCAATGAGCAGTTCTTC.

CDR3: CASSTTGTWAQYF. CDR3 bases: TGTGCCAGCAGTACAACAGGGACATGGGCGCAGTATTTT. V usage is TRBV7-3 and J usage is TRBJ2-3, with D possibly TRBD1 on 6 matching bases. The CDR3 length is 13 residues. Germline V lookup: CDR1 SGHTA, CDR2 FQGTGA. V was pared by 6 bases and J by 10 bases, with 17 bases between.

This rearrangement joins TRBV10-3 to TRBJ2-2; perhaps TRBD2 as D (5 bases). From germline, CDR1 is ENHRY and CDR2 SYGVKD. The CDR3 is 16 residues long. The V end lost 0 bases, the J end lost 4 bases, and 12 bases lay between the germline ends. The DNA for the CDR3 is TGTGCCATCAGTGAGTCCGGGGATCGGAGCACCGGGGAGCTGTTTTTT. As protein: CAISESGDRSTGELFF.

The chain carries TRBV7-2 and TRBJ2-3; 11 bases agree with TRBD2. V lost 4 bases, J lost 5 bases, and 11 bases stayed unmatched. The CDR3 runs to 17 residues. Germline V lookup: CDR1 SGHTA, CDR2 FQGNSA. The CDR3 DNA reads TGTGCCAGCAGCTCCTATCAACTAGCGGGAGTTGTAGATACGCAGTATTTT. It yields the protein CASSSYQLAGVVDTQYF.